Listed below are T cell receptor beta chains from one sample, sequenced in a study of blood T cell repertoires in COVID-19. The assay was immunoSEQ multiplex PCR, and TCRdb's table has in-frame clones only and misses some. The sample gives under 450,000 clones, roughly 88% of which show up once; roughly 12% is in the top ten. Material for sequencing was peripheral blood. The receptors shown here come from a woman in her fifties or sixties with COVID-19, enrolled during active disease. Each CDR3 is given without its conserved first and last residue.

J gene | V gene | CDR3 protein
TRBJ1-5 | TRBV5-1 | ASSLTGISNQPQH
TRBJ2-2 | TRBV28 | ASTFTGRSGELF
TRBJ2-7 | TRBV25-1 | ASSLGLPGYEQY
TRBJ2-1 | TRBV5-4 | ASTWTGSNEQF
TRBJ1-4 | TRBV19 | ASAQGNGEKLF
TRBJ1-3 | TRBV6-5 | ASSMTGGNTIY
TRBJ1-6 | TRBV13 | ASSLGRGYNSPLH
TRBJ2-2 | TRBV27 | ASSLDRNTGELF
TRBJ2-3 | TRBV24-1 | ATSDLQGRDTQY
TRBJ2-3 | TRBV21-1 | ASSTRLRQGGDTDTQY
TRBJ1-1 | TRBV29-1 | SVDPRQGAEDTEAF
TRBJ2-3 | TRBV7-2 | ASSSQAGTSDTQY
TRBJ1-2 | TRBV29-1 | SVERGSWGGYT
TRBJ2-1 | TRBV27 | ASSYGNNEQF
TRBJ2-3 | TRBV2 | ASSDFSWATDTQY
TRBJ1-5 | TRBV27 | ASSLSRDRGGGNQPQH
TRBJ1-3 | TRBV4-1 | ASSQDRQLRNTIY
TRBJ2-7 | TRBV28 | ASSSRDRGYEQY
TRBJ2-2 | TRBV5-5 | ASSLRAGHANTGELF
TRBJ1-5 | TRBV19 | ASSLAGINQPQH
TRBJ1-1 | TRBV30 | AWSVQDDTEAF
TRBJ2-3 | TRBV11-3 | ASSLGGGAVGDTQY
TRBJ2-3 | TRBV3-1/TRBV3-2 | ASSLLYSQY
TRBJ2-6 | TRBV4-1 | ASSQLVSGANVLT
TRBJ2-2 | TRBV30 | AAEQTGELF
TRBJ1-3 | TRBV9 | ASSVAGHPSGNTIY
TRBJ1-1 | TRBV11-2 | ATNSGGGEAF
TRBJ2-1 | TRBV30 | AWSVQGLAWNEQF
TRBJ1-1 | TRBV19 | ASSILAARGGDTEAF
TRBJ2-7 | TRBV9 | ASSATDRFYEQY
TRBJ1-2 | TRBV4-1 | ASSQDPRGWFGYT
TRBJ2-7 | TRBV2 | ASRDAGLTSGEQY
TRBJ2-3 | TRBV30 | AWTGPITDTQY
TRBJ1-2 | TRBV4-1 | ASSQEGQGDGYT
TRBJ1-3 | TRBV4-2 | ASSQGRSGGNTIY
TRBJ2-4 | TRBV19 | ASSPDSPGGDIQY
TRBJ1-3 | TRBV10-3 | AISLGQGDTIY
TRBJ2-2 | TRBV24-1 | ATGTGWTGELF
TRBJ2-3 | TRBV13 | ASSTKGDGTDTQY
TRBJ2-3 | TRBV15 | ATSRGLMAGGPDTQY
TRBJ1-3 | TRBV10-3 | AISESTGAIY
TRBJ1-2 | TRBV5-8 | ASSPDGGQSYGYT
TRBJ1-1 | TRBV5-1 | ASSLSGQGAGQGIEAF
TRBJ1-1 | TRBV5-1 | ASSLIGSDTEAF
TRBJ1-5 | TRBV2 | ASNRGESNQPQH
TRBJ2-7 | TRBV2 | ASSEFNYEQY
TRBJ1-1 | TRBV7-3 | ASSWAPGTEAF
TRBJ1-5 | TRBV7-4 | ASSLGGQGTSNQPQH
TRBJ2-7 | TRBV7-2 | ASRLSGTSGGDYEQY
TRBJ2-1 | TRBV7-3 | ASSSSGSYNEQF
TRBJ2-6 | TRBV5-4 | ASSPQTGSGANVLT
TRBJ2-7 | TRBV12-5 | ASGSRVEQY
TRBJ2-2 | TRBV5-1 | ASSPESGGTNTGELF
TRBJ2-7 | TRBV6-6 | ASSSRDRGIYEQY
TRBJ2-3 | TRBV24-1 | ATSDSLAGGGDTQY